These T cell receptor beta chains were read from a single sample in a study of cytomegalovirus exposure and HLA in healthy donors. TCRdb's copy holds only in-frame clones and misses some; the assay was immunoSEQ multiplex PCR. This repertoire shows roughly 130,000 clones, approximately 74% found once; its top ten account for approximately 7%. The sequenced sample was PBMCs. The receptors derive from a man aged 35-49 years in good health and CMV-seropositive. The CDR3 runs from the conserved cysteine through the conserved F or W. Not all rows give a size; the values are once, few, many and, for expanded clones, a class.

TRBV11-2 | few | 15 | CASSFRGSWDYGYTF
TRBV29-1 | . | 14 | CSVERLGAYNEQFF
TRBV6-6 | few | 15 | CASSTSGQGNRKLFF
TRBV9 | . | 14 | CASSVVGHGSPLHF
TRBV4-1 | . | 19 | CASSQVWGTGDSGANVLTF
TRBV5-4 | . | 15 | CASSLGLAGSSEQYF
TRBV7-6 | . | 13 | CASSPMRRTEAFF
TRBV6-5 | . | 12 | CASGQGIYEQYF
TRBV6-1 | . | 18 | CASSGTLGGVVAGNTIYF
TRBV27 | few | 16 | CASSLTQGSSGFEQYF
TRBV9 | . | 14 | CASSPQGVSYEQYF
TRBV7-8 | . | 16 | CASSSGTAELNQPQHF
TRBV5-4 | . | 15 | CASSWLAGGPGELFF
TRBV30 | . | 16 | CAWKNLGQGVGNTIYF
TRBV6-5 | few | 11 | CASSRQGPQFF
TRBV28 | . | 14 | CASRRQGADYGYTF
TRBV5-6 | . | 15 | CASSLARGAYTEAFF
TRBV6-1 | few | 17 | CASSEVVAGGPTDTQYF
TRBV28 | . | 12 | CATLNSYTEAFF
TRBV19 | few | 13 | CASSWTGQETQYF
TRBV6-1 | few | 15 | CATNVGQGKNYGYTF
TRBV5-1 | . | 15 | CASSLGDRERQPQHF
TRBV6-6 | . | 15 | CASSYLLAGDNEQFF
TRBV28 | . | 16 | CASSYTLAGRYNEQFF
TRBV7-9 | . | 13 | CASSLSLTGEAFF
TRBV7-2 | . | 17 | CASSLALSGTSSYGYTF
TRBV28 | . | 13 | CASTGAGANVLTF
TRBV5-1 | few | 14 | CASSQDSVSYEQYF
TRBV5-1 | . | 15 | CASSEGQSLYYGYTF
TRBV7-2 | . | 14 | CASSLGGGQETQYF
TRBV7-9 | . | 13 | CASSLYRGSGYTF
TRBV27 | . | 14 | CASTSGQGVHGYTF
TRBV9 | . | 13 | CASSAHSNTEAFF
TRBV9 | once | 13 | CASSEGNRAEAFF
TRBV28 | once | 15 | CASSLSLAGGYEQYF
TRBV27 | . | 17 | CASSITGGPSGANVLTF
TRBV10-2 | . | 18 | CASRGLAGGPLSYNEQFF
TRBV7-9 | . | 14 | CASSLGQGFTEAFF
TRBV6-1 | . | 13 | CALRQGSTDTQYF
TRBV2 | . | 14 | CASSEGRARQPQHF
TRBV30 | . | 12 | CAWSIPGGEQFF
TRBV25-1 | few | 11 | CASSEPGEAFF
TRBV27 | . | 17 | CASSFLIGEGPYNEQFF
TRBV4-2 | . | 16 | CASSPWGGGLGTEAFF
TRBV5-1 | . | 12 | CASSSLQETQYF
TRBV18 | . | 16 | CASSTGTGGSNQPQHF
TRBV12-1 | . | 17 | CASSPGRGPLWDYGYTF
TRBV7-2 | few | 15 | CASSRDRDSRYEQYF
TRBV7-6 | . | 15 | CASSPQGREGEKLFF
TRBV6-5 | . | 14 | CASSAADYGNTIYF